Listed here are 5 T cell receptor beta chains from one sample, sequenced in a study of T cells in Graves' hyperthyroidism and ophthalmopathy. RNA transcripts provided the source from which TCR beta CDR3 regions were amplified. The HTBI primer set was used in a first-round RT-PCR of the TCR CDR3. MiXCR, applied by TCRdb to the multiplex PCR reads, yields one record per CDR3 protein. The table shows some 250,000 distinct CDR3 sequences, with 15% occurring only once. The sample taken for sequencing was blood. These receptors were obtained from a woman between 45 and 60 years old with Graves' hyperthyroidism that later progressed to Graves' ophthalmopathy.

This clonotype was counted only a few times. The J gene is TRBJ2-5, the V gene TRBV7-2; weak D call: TRBD2 (5 bases). CDR1 and CDR2 from the germline V gene are SGHTA and FQGNSA. The V end lost 0 bases, the J end lost 1 base, and 6 bases lay between the germline ends. The CDR3 runs to 14 residues. CDR3 region: CASSLAGAQETQYF. The CDR3 DNA sequence: TGTGCCAGCAGCTTAGCGGGAGCCCAAGAGACCCAGTACTTC.

The V and J genes are TRBV5-1 and TRBJ2-1; TRBD2 is a possible D gene (7 bases). The ends were cut back, 4 bases at V and 5 bases at J, with 22 bases in the middle. The CDR3 is made up of 17 amino acids. In germline, CDR1 is SGHRS, CDR2 YFSETQ. The CDR3 loop is CASSQVEGGGGDNEQFF. In DNA, the CDR3 is TGCGCCAGCAGCCAAGTGGAGGGAGGGGGAGGGGACAATGAGCAGTTCTTC.

The gene calls are TRBV2 and TRBJ1-1; tentative D call: TRBD1 (5 bases). CDR1 SNHLY and CDR2 FYNNEI come from the germline V gene. Between the trimmed V and J ends, which lost 5 bases and 3 bases, there was a span of 16 bases. CDR3 length: 15 residues. The CDR3 sequence is CASSLWDSQDTEAFF. The DNA of the CDR3 is TGTGCCAGCAGTTTATGGGACTCCCAAGACACTGAAGCTTTCTTT.

Ten or more counts support this clonotype. The chain employs TRBV6-1 and TRBJ1-1; D is perhaps TRBD1 (5 bases). V lost 0 bases and J 11 bases, leaving 10 bases between the germline ends. The CDR3 spans 12 residues. Germline CDR1 MNHNS, CDR2 SASEGT. The CDR3 sequence is CASSEARTRAFF. The CDR3 nucleotides read TGTGCCAGCAGTGAAGCGAGGACAAGGGCTTTCTTT.

The chain is built from TRBV11-2 and TRBJ1-3, with D maybe TRBD1 (5 bases). The CDR3 has 17 residues. CDR1 SGHAT and CDR2 FQNNGV come from the germline V gene. The V end lost 4 bases, the J end lost 2 bases, and 18 bases lay between the germline ends. The CDR3 loop is CASSSIQGATAGNTIYF. CDR3 coding DNA: TGTGCCAGCAGCTCAATACAAGGGGCTACTGCTGGAAACACCATATATTTT.